This section outlines one T cell receptor (beta chain) sequence together with its context. Its antigen is as yet unknown. The data stem from a study of shared clonotypes between healthy human individuals. Turning to the study itself: Three plates each covered CD4 naive and memory; CD8 naive two, CD8 memory one. Study-level points and caveats: Genetic and exposure-history diversity was limited by the small donor number.

Only CD45RO-negative cells positively selected for CCR7 counted as naive CD8 cells, so terminally differentiated effector memory CD45RA+ cells were excluded. This was a deep-level run. Sorted-subset replicate PCRs used around 220 ng DNA, roughly 28,000 T cell genomes. The table came from immunoSEQ multiplex PCR; TCRdb's copy has only in-frame clones and leaves some out. There are more than 2 million clones in the sample; approximately 95% occur only once, and 0.9% to 1.4% lies in the top ten. Per the germline V gene, CDR1 is MGHDK and CDR2 is SYGVNS. This CDR3 has 16 residues. V was shortened by 4 bases and J by 0 bases, with 14 bases between the two germline ends.

This receptor was taken from a man between 18 and 35 years old in good health. Sequencing used naive CD8+ T cells sorted from blood. V is TRBV25-1 and J is TRBJ2-3; D might be TRBD1 or TRBD2, each matching 5 bases. The CDR3: CASSGPRGLSTDTQYF. The CDR3 nucleotides are TGTGCCAGCAGTGGGCCCCGGGGCCTAAGCACAGATACGCAGTATTTT.